Below, one T cell receptor beta chain is given with its context. No antigen is known for it. Researchers prepared the TCRbeta library using unique molecular identifiers, the study reports. Each CDR3 protein gets one entry after TCRdb re-called the PCR reads with MiXCR. The profile shows approximately 130,000 distinct CDR3 sequences, around a tenth of them singletons. These data originate in a study of T-cell reconstitution after alpha-beta-depleted transplantation in children. Study-wide results and caveats: Some patients owed their high day-60 TCRbeta diversity to surviving recipient T cells and thymic progenitors. Newly made T cells mostly supplied T-cell counts and diversity one year after transplant.

Germline V gives CDR1 MNHEY, CDR2 SVGEGT. The CDR3 contains 14 residues. Trimming left V 5 bases short and J 9 bases short, with 14 bases between. The sequence was collected from a girl under three years old who had a stem cell transplant for combined immunodeficiency, so the T cells may come from the graft donor. The chain joins TRBV6-2 or TRBV6-3 to TRBJ1-6; tentative D call: TRBD1 (5 bases). The starting material was PBMCs, mostly from graft donor cells, obtained 180 days after TCRalphabeta/CD19-depleted stem cell transplant. This CDR3 is CASSAGPGVSPLHF. DNA for the CDR3: TGTGCCAGCAGTGCCGGACCGGGGGTTTCACCCCTCCACTTT.